This is a list of T cell receptor beta chains from one sample in a study of T cell repertoires in cytomegalovirus infection. From the reads, TCRdb called clonotypes with MiXCR, one entry per CDR3 protein. The sample has some 300,000 distinct CDR3 sequences; roughly 13% are singletons. Sample: PBMCs. These TCRs come from a human donor in good health (CMV status not recorded). Some clones in this sample may be carry-over from other donors' samples. Both conserved end residues are part of each CDR3. D genes are given only for firm matches. Clone size appears in some rows only: once, few, many, or a class for an expanded clone.

V,size,J,D,CDR3,DNA
TRBV7-2,many,TRBJ2-7,TRBD2,CASRGGGGTSSYEQYF,TGTGCCAGCCGAGGCGGCGGGGGGACCTCCTCCTACGAGCAGTACTTC
TRBV29-1,many,TRBJ1-2,.,CSVEGLNGYTF,TGCAGCGTTGAAGGGCTAAACGGCTACACCTTC
TRBV2,few,TRBJ1-3,.,CASSAVGVRGSGNTIYF,TGTGCCAGCAGTGCCGTTGGGGTGAGAGGCTCTGGAAACACCATATATTTT
TRBV5-6,.,TRBJ1-2,TRBD1,CASSLRSTGTANYGYTF,TGTGCCAGCAGTCTGAGGTCCACAGGGACAGCTAACTATGGCTACACCTTC
TRBV29-1,few,TRBJ1-1,.,CSGGQLNTEAFF,TGCAGCGGCGGACAGTTGAACACTGAAGCTTTCTTT
TRBV5-6,.,TRBJ1-6,.,CASSSRDSPLHF,TGTGCCAGCAGCTCGAGGGATTCACCCCTCCACTTT
TRBV28,few,TRBJ2-7,.,CASSFERYEQYF,TGTGCCAGCAGTTTCGAACGGTACGAGCAGTACTTC
TRBV7-8,few,TRBJ1-5,.,CASSLVGEQPQHF,TGTGCCAGCAGCCTTGTGGGGGAGCAGCCCCAGCATTTT
TRBV6-1,many,TRBJ2-7,TRBD2,CASSFPGTSGRSHSYEQYF,TGTGCCAGCAGTTTTCCCGGGACTAGCGGGAGGTCCCATTCCTACGAGCAGTACTTC
TRBV29-1,few,TRBJ1-1,.,CSVAKNTEAFF,TGCAGCGTTGCCAAGAACACTGAAGCTTTCTTT
TRBV20-1,few,TRBJ2-3,.,CSASPGADTQYF,TGCAGTGCTTCTCCGGGCGCGGATACGCAGTATTTT
TRBV20-1,.,TRBJ1-1,.,CSARSETGVNTEAFF,TGCAGTGCTAGATCTGAAACAGGTGTTAACACTGAAGCTTTCTTT
TRBV20-1,many,TRBJ2-5,.,CSARPLQGSGETQYF,TGCAGTGCCCGACCTTTACAGGGCAGCGGAGAGACCCAGTACTTC
TRBV7-6,many,TRBJ2-1,TRBD2,CASSTTGTSDYNEQFF,TGTGCCAGCAGCACTACCGGGACTAGCGACTACAATGAGCAGTTCTTC
TRBV20-1,few,TRBJ2-5,.,CSARVRVLQETQYF,TGCAGTGCTAGAGTCAGGGTCCTCCAAGAGACCCAGTACTTC
TRBV28,few,TRBJ2-3,.,CASSPPPAARTDTQYF,TGTGCCAGCAGTCCCCCTCCAGCCGCACGCACAGATACGCAGTATTTT
TRBV23-1,few,TRBJ2-7,TRBD1,CASTRDRAYEQYF,TGCGCCAGCACCCGGGACAGGGCCTACGAGCAGTACTTC
TRBV7-7,.,TRBJ2-1,.,CASSLVTGSEQFF,TGTGCCAGCAGCTTAGTAACAGGGAGTGAGCAGTTCTTC
TRBV27,many,TRBJ1-1,.,CASRRAGINTEAFF,TGTGCCAGCAGGAGGGCCGGAATTAACACTGAAGCTTTCTTT
TRBV28,many,TRBJ1-4,TRBD1,CASSLRQGDEKLFF,TGTGCCAGCAGTTTGCGGCAGGGGGATGAAAAACTGTTTTTT
TRBV5-1,.,TRBJ2-5,.,CASSTGGGAYQETQYF,TGCGCCAGCTCAACTGGGGGTGGGGCGTACCAAGAGACCCAGTACTTC
TRBV4-1,many,TRBJ2-7,.,CASSQRLSYEQYF,TGCGCCAGCAGCCAAAGACTGTCCTACGAGCAGTACTTC
TRBV5-6,.,TRBJ1-3,.,CASSWTTGSSGNTIYF,TGTGCCAGCAGCTGGACTACAGGGTCCTCTGGAAACACCATATATTTT
TRBV19,few,TRBJ2-7,.,CASMDGSEQYF,TGTGCCAGTATGGACGGGAGCGAGCAGTACTTC
TRBV7-6,.,TRBJ1-5,.,CASIRDGYSNQPQHF,TGTGCCAGCATTCGTGACGGGTATAGCAATCAGCCCCAGCATTTT
TRBV19,many,TRBJ1-5,.,CASSPHPGTAGSNQPQHF,TGTGCCAGTAGTCCTCACCCTGGGACTGCGGGTAGCAATCAGCCCCAGCATTTT
TRBV7-8,many,TRBJ1-6,.,CASSPDWDSPLHF,TGTGCCAGCAGCCCGGACTGGGATTCACCCCTCCACTTT
TRBV4-1,.,TRBJ2-1,TRBD2,CASSQAAGGPKGQFF,TGCGCCAGCAGCCAAGCGGCGGGAGGGCCGAAAGGGCAGTTCTTC
TRBV28,.,TRBJ1-3,.,CASSLEVTISGNTIYF,TGTGCCAGCAGTTTAGAAGTAACAATCTCTGGAAACACCATATATTTT
TRBV11-2,many,TRBJ2-7,.,CASSLDTTRAQVGEQYF,TGTGCCAGCAGCTTAGATACCACCCGGGCACAAGTGGGCGAGCAGTACTTC
TRBV6-1,few,TRBJ2-7,TRBD1,CASSVPGTGVDEQYF,TGTGCCAGCAGTGTTCCCGGGACAGGGGTCGACGAGCAGTACTTC
TRBV7-9,many,TRBJ1-4,.,CASSLAGSQYLGEKLFF,TGTGCCAGCAGCTTGGCTGGGTCTCAATATCTTGGTGAAAAACTGTTTTTT
TRBV25-1,few,TRBJ1-2,TRBD1,CASSEGQGIYGYTF,TGTGCCAGCAGTGAGGGACAGGGGATCTATGGCTACACCTTC
TRBV7-2,few,TRBJ2-5,TRBD2,CASSFQLAGGPETQYF,TGTGCCAGCAGCTTCCAACTAGCGGGAGGCCCTGAGACCCAGTACTTC
TRBV7-2,many,TRBJ2-3,TRBD2,CASSIRASGAYYTDTQYF,TGTGCCAGCAGCATCCGGGCTAGCGGGGCCTATTACACAGATACGCAGTATTTT
TRBV29-1,many,TRBJ2-5,.,CSGQPGYQETQYF,TGCAGCGGACAGCCCGGGTACCAAGAGACCCAGTACTTC
TRBV7-6,many,TRBJ2-7,TRBD2,CASSLGTSGTFPYEQYF,TGTGCCAGCAGCTTAGGGACTAGCGGCACGTTTCCCTACGAGCAGTACTTC
TRBV19,many,TRBJ1-6,.,CASTQGGTTYNSPLHF,TGTGCCAGTACCCAAGGCGGCACCACCTATAATTCACCCCTCCACTTT
TRBV7-2,many,TRBJ1-5,.,CASRKTGALNQPQHF,TGTGCCAGCAGGAAGACAGGAGCGCTCAATCAGCCCCAGCATTTT
TRBV4-3,.,TRBJ2-2,.,CASSLAWENTGELFF,TGCGCCAGCAGCCTTGCGTGGGAGAACACCGGGGAGCTGTTTTTT
TRBV7-9,.,TRBJ1-4,.,CASIMGEKLFF,TGTGCCAGCATCATGGGGGAAAAACTGTTTTTT
TRBV20-1,.,TRBJ1-4,.,CSAIVLGEKLFF,TGCAGTGCTATTGTTCTCGGTGAAAAACTGTTTTTT
TRBV12-3/TRBV12-4,few,TRBJ1-5,TRBD1,CASSLQTGPVGPQHF,TGTGCCAGCAGTCTCCAGACAGGGCCCGTGGGGCCCCAGCATTTT
TRBV7-9,many,TRBJ2-7,.,CASSRLDLVF,TGTGCCAGCAGCCGCCTGGACTTAGTGTTC
TRBV4-1,.,TRBJ1-5,.,CASSQDPYKDSNQPQHF,TGCGCCAGCAGCCAAGATCCCTACAAGGATAGCAATCAGCCCCAGCATTTT
TRBV19,few,TRBJ1-1,TRBD1,CASTSDRGFPTNTEAFF,TGTGCCAGTACCTCGGACAGGGGCTTCCCTACGAACACTGAAGCTTTCTTT